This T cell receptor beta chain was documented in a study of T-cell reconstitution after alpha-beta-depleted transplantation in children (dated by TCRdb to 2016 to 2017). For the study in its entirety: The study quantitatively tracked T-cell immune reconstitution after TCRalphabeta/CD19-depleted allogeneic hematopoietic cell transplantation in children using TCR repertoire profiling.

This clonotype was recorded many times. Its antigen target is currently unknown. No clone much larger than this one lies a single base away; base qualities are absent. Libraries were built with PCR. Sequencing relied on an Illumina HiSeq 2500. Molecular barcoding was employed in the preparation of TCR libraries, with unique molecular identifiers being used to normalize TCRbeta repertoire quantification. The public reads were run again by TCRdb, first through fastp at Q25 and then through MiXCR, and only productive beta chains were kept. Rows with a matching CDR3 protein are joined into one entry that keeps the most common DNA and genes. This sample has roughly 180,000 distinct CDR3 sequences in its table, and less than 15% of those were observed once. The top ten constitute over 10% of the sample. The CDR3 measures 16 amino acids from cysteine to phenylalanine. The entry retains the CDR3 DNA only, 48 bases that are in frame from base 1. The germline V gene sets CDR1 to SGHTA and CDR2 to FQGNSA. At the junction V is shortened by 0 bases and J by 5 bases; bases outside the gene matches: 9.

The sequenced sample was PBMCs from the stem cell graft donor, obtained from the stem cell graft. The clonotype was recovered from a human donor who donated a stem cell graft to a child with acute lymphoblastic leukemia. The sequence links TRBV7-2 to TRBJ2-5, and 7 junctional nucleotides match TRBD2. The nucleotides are TGTGCCAGCAGCTTAGCGCGGGGGAGCCTGCGGGAGACCCAGTACTTC. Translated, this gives CASSLARGSLRETQYF.